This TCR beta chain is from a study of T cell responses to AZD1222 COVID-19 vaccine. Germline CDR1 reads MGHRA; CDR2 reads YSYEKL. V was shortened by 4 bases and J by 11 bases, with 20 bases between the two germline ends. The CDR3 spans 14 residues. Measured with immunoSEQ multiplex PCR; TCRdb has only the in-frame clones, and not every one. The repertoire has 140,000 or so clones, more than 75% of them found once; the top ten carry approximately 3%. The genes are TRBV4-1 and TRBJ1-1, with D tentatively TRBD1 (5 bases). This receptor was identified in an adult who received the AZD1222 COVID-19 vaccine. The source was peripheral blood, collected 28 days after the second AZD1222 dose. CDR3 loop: CASSLWDRTSGAFF. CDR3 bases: TGCGCCAGCAGCCTATGGGACCGGACTTCGGGTGCTTTCTTT.